Below, 17 T cell receptor beta chains from the same sample are listed, as sequenced in a study of human T cells and chemical hapten exposure. TCRdb redid the calling of the 5' RACE reads with MiXCR, one entry per CDR3 protein. The table includes about 140,000 distinct CDR3 sequences, around 4% detected once. From whole blood left unfractionated, total RNA was extracted. The receptors here all came from a female donor in good health.

This clonotype was observed at least ten times. The V call is TRBV19, the J call TRBJ2-2, with 7 nucleotides matching TRBD2. J gave up 4 bases and V 5 bases, and 1 base lay outside the gene matches. This CDR3 comprises 13 residues. CDR1 and CDR2 from the germline V gene are LNHDA and SQIVND (reference sequence). The CDR3: CASSWGGTGELFF. The DNA of the CDR3 is TGTGCCAGTAGTTGGGGGGGCACCGGGGAGCTGTTTTTT.

This clonotype was counted many times. The genes are TRBV24-1 and TRBJ2-2, with D tentatively TRBD2 (6 bases). CDR1 and CDR2 from the germline V gene are KGHDR and SFDVKD. The CDR3 has 16 amino acids. Trimming took 3 bases from V and 1 from J, leaving 11 bases between them. In nucleotides, the CDR3 is TGTGCCACCAGTGATGGGGGGAGTATGAACACCGGGGAGCTGTTTTTT. Translated: CATSDGGSMNTGELFF.

This clonotype was seen ten or more times. This chain uses TRBV28 with TRBJ2-1; 12 bases line up with TRBD2. J lost 6 bases, V lost 4 bases, and 4 bases had no gene match. CDR1 is MDHEN, CDR2 SYDVKM, per germline. This CDR3 is built from 15 residues. CDR3 DNA: TGTGCCAGCAGTTCCCTAGCGGGGGGGGGCAATGAGCAGTTCTTC. It translates to CASSSLAGGGNEQFF.

Many counts were recorded for this clonotype. V usage is TRBV12-5 and J usage is TRBJ1-5; the D is unclear. Trimming removed 6 bases from V and 3 bases from J, with 9 bases in between. The V gene's germline CDR1 is LGHNT and CDR2 FRNRAP. CDR3 length equals 13 residues. The CDR3 sequence is CASGLRYNQPQHF. The CDR3 DNA follows: TGTGCTAGTGGCCTAAGGTACAATCAGCCCCAGCATTTT.

At least ten counts were recorded for this clonotype. The chain has TRBV25-1 and TRBJ2-3; D is possibly TRBD1 (6 bases). Germline CDR1 reads MGHDK; CDR2 reads SYGVNS. The CDR3 spans 14 residues. The ends were cut back, 4 bases at V and 3 bases at J, with 11 bases in the middle. The DNA for the CDR3 is TGTGCCAGCAGTGGCTGGACAGCAACAGATACGCAGTATTTT. Residues: CASSGWTATDTQYF.

V is TRBV30 and J is TRBJ1-5; D is unclear. The V end was cut by 5 bases, the J end by 4 bases, with 15 bases between. This CDR3 has 14 residues. Looked up from germline, CDR1 is GTSNPN and CDR2 is SVGIG (reference sequence). CDR3 amino acids: CAWSGLGWNQPQHF. The DNA for the CDR3 is TGTGCCTGGTCCGGGCTGGGATGGAATCAGCCCCAGCATTTT.

This clonotype occurred many times. The chain uses TRBV7-2 and TRBJ2-5; 8 bases match TRBD2. CDR3 length: 13 amino acids. Germline trimming cut 5 bases from V and 5 bases from J; bases unmatched to any gene: 4. Germline lookup yields CDR1 SGHTA and CDR2 FQGNSA. CDR3 nucleotide sequence: TGTGCCAGCAGCCCGGGGGGGCCCGAGACCCAGTACTTC. Translation: CASSPGGPETQYF.

The chain is built from TRBV4-1 and TRBJ2-2; D ambiguous. Trimming shortened V by 2 bases and J by 1 base, and 14 bases separated the two germline ends. Germline V lookup: CDR1 MGHRA, CDR2 YSYEKL. CDR3 size: 17 residues. The CDR3 DNA sequence: TGCGCCAGCAGCCAAAGATCATGGCTTATGAACACCGGGGAGCTGTTTTTT. Translating it yields CASSQRSWLMNTGELFF.

In its sample, this clonotype was seen many times. CDR3 DNA: TGTGCCAGCAGTTTCTCGCTGCAGGGGTACAATGAGCAGTTCTTC. This sequence encodes CASSFSLQGYNEQFF. The chain couples TRBV12-3 or TRBV12-4 to TRBJ2-1; tentatively, D is TRBD1 (6 bases). Trimming cost V 3 bases and J 4 bases, with 13 bases left between them. This CDR3 is built from 15 residues.

There are a few counts of this clonotype. The rearrangement uses TRBV5-1 and TRBJ2-3, with unresolved D. V gave up 2 bases and J gave up 1 base, with 8 bases separating them. Germline CDR1 and CDR2: SGHRS and YFSETQ. The CDR3 has 14 residues. CDR3: CASSFGIGTDTQYF. CDR3 sequence (DNA): TGCGCCAGCAGCTTTGGTATAGGCACAGATACGCAGTATTTT. Supplemented by reference TRBV5-1 and TRBJ2-3, the full variable domain reads KAGVTQTPRYLIKTRGQQVTLSCSPISGHRSVSWYQQTPGQGLQFLFEYFSETQRNKGNFPGRFSGRQFSNSRSEMNVSTLELGDSALYLCASSFGIGTDTQYFGPGTRLTVL.

This clonotype appeared many times. This chain uses TRBV11-2 with TRBJ2-2, with 9 bases identical to TRBD2. Germline CDR1 reads SGHAT; CDR2 reads FQNNGV. The CDR3 length is 15 residues. V gave up 5 bases and J gave up 4 bases; unmatched junction bases: 5. The CDR3 DNA reads as TGTGCCAGCAGCCCCATGCGGGGGGGCACCGGGGAGCTGTTTTTT. Its protein is CASSPMRGGTGELFF.

This clonotype was seen ten or more times. The rearrangement links TRBV28 to TRBJ1-3, with no clear D. There are 14 residues in the CDR3. Trimming cost V 5 bases and J 0 bases, with 8 bases left between them. Germline V lookup: CDR1 MDHEN, CDR2 SYDVKM. The CDR3 coding sequence is TGTGCCAGCAGTAGAAAGTACTCTGGAAACACCATATATTTT. This gives the protein CASSRKYSGNTIYF.

Ten or more counts support this clonotype. This chain connects TRBV28 to TRBJ1-4, with 7 bases fitting TRBD1. The CDR3 totals 15 residues. Trimming at V came to 4 bases and at J to 7 bases, leaving 9 bases not matched to a gene. From germline, CDR1 is MDHEN and CDR2 SYDVKM. DNA for the CDR3: TGTGCCAGCAGTTCGAGACAGGGTGGTGGTGAAAAACTGTTTTTT. Its protein is CASSSRQGGGEKLFF.

This clonotype was detected a few times. J is TRBJ2-1 and V is TRBV12-5; D gene ambiguous. V gave up 3 bases and J gave up 1 base, with 10 bases separating them. The CDR3 covers 15 residues. CDR1 is LGHNT, CDR2 FRNRAP, per germline. CDR3 in DNA: TGTGCTAGTGGTTTAAATGTTGTGTCCTACAATGAGCAGTTCTTC. This gives the protein CASGLNVVSYNEQFF.

In this sample, this clonotype turned up many times. The V and J genes are TRBV6-6 and TRBJ2-3; D ambiguous. V was shortened by 0 bases and J by 2 bases, with 18 bases between the two germline ends. Germline CDR1 and CDR2: MNHNY and SVGAGI (reference sequence). The CDR3 covers 18 residues. CDR3 coding DNA: TGTGCCAGCAGTTACTCGATATGGTCAGGTGCCGACACAGATACGCAGTATTTT. Translating gives CASSYSIWSGADTDTQYF.

The sample holds many counts of this clonotype. The chain has TRBV6-5 and TRBJ2-2, with D possibly called TRBD1 or TRBD2 (5 bases each). Germline CDR1 MNHEY, CDR2 SVGAGI. V shed 8 bases and J shed 1 base, with 14 bases lying between them. The CDR3 sequence is 15 residues long. Here the CDR3 reads CASYPGTQNTGELFF. The CDR3 DNA is TGTGCCAGCTACCCCGGGACGCAGAACACCGGGGAGCTGTTTTTT.

Of note for this clonotype: This may come from a read error, since a much larger clone is one base off. The V call is TRBV7-9, the J call TRBJ2-7; no firm D call. The germline V gene encodes CDR1 SEHNR and CDR2 FQNEAQ (reference sequence). This CDR3 contains 14 residues. The CDR3 reads CVSSSSWGSYEQYF. In nucleotides, the CDR3 is TGTGTCAGCAGCTCATCCTGGGGATCCTACGAGCAGTACTTC.